This TCR beta chain was recorded in a study of naive and memory T cell subsets. General study results and limits: Naive repertoires, especially CD8, held a few larger clonotypes, possibly memory cells re-expressing CD45RA.

Trimming removed 0 bases at V and 5 bases at J, with 14 bases between. The CDR3 runs 15 residues. In germline, CDR1 is SGHRS, CDR2 YFSETQ. Both TRBC1 and TRBC2 were covered by a beta constant-region primer of two equimolar oligonucleotides. Ligated cDNA was amplified by four rounds of PCR with nested alpha and beta constant-region primers and SP2. Using its own MiXCR run on the UMI-ligation and nested PCR reads, TCRdb lists one record per CDR3 protein. The sample carries roughly 140,000 distinct CDR3 sequences, about a fifth recorded once. Comments on this clonotype: Its antigen is still unknown.

The source material was naive CD8+ T cells from blood. The receptor was isolated from a human donor in good health. The chain employs TRBV5-1 and TRBJ1-1, with D tentatively TRBD1 (5 bases). The CDR3 DNA reads as TGCGCCAGCAGCTTGGACGGCAGCCCAGGGACTGAAGCTTTCTTT. Translation: CASSLDGSPGTEAFF.